This TCR beta chain derives from a study of long-term antiretroviral therapy in people with HIV (dated by TCRdb to between 2021 and 2024). Study-level background: The earliest samples were collected about a decade before the 2015 WHO recommendation for immediate ART, when ART was typically delayed until CD4 counts fell. A retrospective serial study tested whether changes in peripheral blood TRB repertoire composition and diversity were associated with ART initiation and durable HIV suppression. The cohort contributed over 150 cryopreserved PBMC samples from 30 adults with confirmed HIV infection, collected serially over a mean of around six years (range 1-12). About two fifths of the roughly 30 participants with HIV were female. No cross-contamination during QIAcube processing was shown when test extractions of a monoclonal T-cell line were performed alongside about 30 polyclonal samples. Study-wide conclusions, independent of this receptor: Starting ART was linked to a significant rise in TRB diversity, yet even after long-term ART the diversity remained significantly lower than in transplant donor controls. Because cell numbers in pre-ART samples were limited, unsorted PBMC were profiled instead of sorted CD4+ and CD8+ T cells. Expanded TRB clones identified before ART initiation dominated the repertoire across all time points, though the dominance fluctuated and decreased in many PLHIV after ART. Narrower CDR3 length ranges were observed in HIV repertoires than in controls, and an antigen-experienced repertoire with only a slight naive shift after ART was suggested by the network structure. Samples dated from the mid-2000s to the late 2010s, and the ART regimens used may be less effective than current ones. Because PBMC availability was limited, only the TCR beta chain was sequenced, with no alpha chain pairing. Inferences about post-ART repertoire changes were limited because no data were available on ART adherence, viral resistance or therapy changes.

With regard to this clone: What antigen it recognizes has not been identified. It has no much larger one-base neighbor in the sample; base qualities were not kept.

The immunoSEQ hsTCRB v3.0 assay was used at survey level resolution to sequence the TRB variable region. A depth of roughly 40,000-55,000 T-cell genomes per sample was targeted for TRB sequencing. TRB libraries were pooled and sequenced on an Illumina MiSeq using a v3 150-cycle kit. Per the authors' processing: Repertoire analysis ran in R within a reproducible Nextflow workflow covering QC, data transformation and analysis. LymphoSeq2, an R package for exploring AIRR-Seq data, was used to implement the custom analyses. Several samples that yielded fewer than 5000 total TRB sequences were excluded, so that 150 to 200 HIV repertoires were analyzed. Of the roughly 180 retained HIV repertoires, 59 were collected before and approximately 130 after ART initiation. Each repertoire was downsampled to 5000 TRB nucleotide sequences, and summary statistics were averaged across 100 downsampling iterations. TRB sequences were retained for analysis only if CDR3 regions of at least seven amino acids were present. A Shannon entropy-derived clonality score and the Gini coefficient were used to measure diversity. In the repertoire networks, any two of the top 5000 CDR3 amino acid sequences were connected whenever the two sequences differed by an edit distance of one. Antigen specificity groups and MHC restriction were predicted for TRB CDR3 amino acid sequences with GLIPH2. To flag known CMV, EBV, HIV or tissue antigen associations, CDR3 amino acid sequences were matched against VDJdb and McPAS-TCR. Pre-ART, post-ART and control groups were compared with Wilcoxon signed-rank tests and Holm-Bonferroni correction. This immuneACCESS table, as held by TCRdb, lists in-frame sequences with V and J called but not all clones. Of the missing ones, under half trace to an unresolved V gene in checked studies; the others have no known cause. V and J calls and clone size are those listed in that table; D and trimming were worked out from the DNA. The sample contains 19,000 or so clones, just over 75% of them found a single time. The ten largest clonotypes hold approximately 7% of the sample.

To be included, a participant needed at least one PBMC sample from before ART initiation plus at least two post-ART samples. Treatment was received in the United States of America by all participants with HIV. Before DNA extraction, cryopreserved samples of about 0.95-10 million PBMC were thawed and washed. At the time of the earliest PBMC sample, participants with HIV were aged between roughly 23 and 60 years. PBMC samples from each participant spanned 1-4 timepoints before ART initiation and 2-8 timepoints after ART initiation, with a median of 7 samples. Serial HIV viral load, CD4+ T-cell count, ART history and demographic data were obtained for every participant. Using a Qiagen kit on a QIAcube, genomic DNA was extracted from unsorted PBMC, with samples processed in batches of 12. The CDR3 runs 13 residues from the cysteine to the phenylalanine. The DNA shown is the 39-base CDR3, in frame from base 1. CDR1 and CDR2, per the germline V gene, are SNHLY and FYNNEI. V loses 8 bases at its end and J loses 8 bases; junction bases beyond the gene matches: 3.

The source of this sequence is a middle-aged man with HIV. Source: unsorted PBMCs, taken 2.2 years after starting antiretroviral therapy. Recombination connected TRBV2 to TRBJ1-6, and 10 junction bases match TRBD1. Here the CDR3 is given as CASDRGRYSPLHF. The bases are TGTGCCAGCGACAGGGGGCGCTATTCACCCCTCCACTTT.